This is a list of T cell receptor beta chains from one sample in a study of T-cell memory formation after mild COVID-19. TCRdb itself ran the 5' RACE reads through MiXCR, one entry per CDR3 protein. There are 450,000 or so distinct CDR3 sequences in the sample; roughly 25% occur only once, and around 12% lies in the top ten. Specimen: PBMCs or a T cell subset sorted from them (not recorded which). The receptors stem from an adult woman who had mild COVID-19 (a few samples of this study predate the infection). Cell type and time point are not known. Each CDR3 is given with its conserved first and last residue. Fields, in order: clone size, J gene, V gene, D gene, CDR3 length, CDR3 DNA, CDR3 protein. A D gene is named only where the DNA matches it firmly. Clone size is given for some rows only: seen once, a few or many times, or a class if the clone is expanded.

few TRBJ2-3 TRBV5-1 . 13 TGCGCCAGCAGCTCTAACCCCACAGATACGCAGTATTTT CASSSNPTDTQYF
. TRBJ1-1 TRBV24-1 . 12 TGTGCCACAAGAGGCCCGAACACTGAAGCTTTCTTT CATRGPNTEAFF
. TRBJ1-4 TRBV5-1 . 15 TGCGCCAGCAGCCGTGATGGGTCGATGGATGAAAAACTGTTTTTT CASSRDGSMDEKLFF
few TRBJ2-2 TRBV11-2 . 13 TGTGCCAGCAGCCTCCAAAGTACCGGGGAGCTGTTTTTT CASSLQSTGELFF
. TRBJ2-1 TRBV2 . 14 TGTGCCAGCAGGGGATTCGGGACTGGCAATGAGCAGTTCTTC CASRGFGTGNEQFF
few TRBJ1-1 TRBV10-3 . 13 TGTGCCATCAGTGTAGGGAGTAACACTGAAGCTTTCTTT CAISVGSNTEAFF
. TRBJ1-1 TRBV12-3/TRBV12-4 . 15 TGTGCCAGCAGTTTTGCCAGGCGCCTGAACACTGAAGCTTTCTTT CASSFARRLNTEAFF
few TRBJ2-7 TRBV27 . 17 TGTGCCAGCAGTTTAACTGGGGGCTCTCTGTTCCTCTACGAGCAGTACTTC CASSLTGGSLFLYEQYF
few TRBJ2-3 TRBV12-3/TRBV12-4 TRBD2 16 TGTGCCAGCAGTTTTCCCCAGCGGGAGGGTACAGATACGCAGTATTTT CASSFPQREGTDTQYF
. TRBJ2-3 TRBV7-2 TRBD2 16 TGTGCCAGCAGCTTAGGAGCGGGAGTTGGGGCAGATACGCAGTATTTT CASSLGAGVGADTQYF
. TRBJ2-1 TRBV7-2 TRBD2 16 TGTGCCAGCAGCTTGGGCGGGAGCCCCTCCTACAATGAGCAGTTCTTC CASSLGGSPSYNEQFF
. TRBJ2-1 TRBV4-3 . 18 TGCGCCAGCAGCCAAGAGTGGCAGGGTGGCAGCTCCTACAATGAGCAGTTCTTC CASSQEWQGGSSYNEQFF
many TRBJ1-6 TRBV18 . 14 TGTGCCAGCTCACCGGACCGATTTAATTCACCCCTCCACTTT CASSPDRFNSPLHF
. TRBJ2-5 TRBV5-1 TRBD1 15 TGCGCCAGCAGTGGGGGGACAGGGTACCAAGAGACCCAGTACTTC CASSGGTGYQETQYF
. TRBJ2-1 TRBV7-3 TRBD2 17 TGTGCCAGCAGCTTAGGTGGAAGCGGGAGGTACAGTAATGAGCAGTTCTTC CASSLGGSGRYSNEQFF
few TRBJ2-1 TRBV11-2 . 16 TGTGCCAGCAGCTTGGACTCGACCAGCTCCTACAATGAGCAGTTCTTC CASSLDSTSSYNEQFF
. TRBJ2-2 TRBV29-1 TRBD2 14 TGCAGCGCCCTACCCGGACTAGACACCGGGGAGCTGTTTTTT CSALPGLDTGELFF
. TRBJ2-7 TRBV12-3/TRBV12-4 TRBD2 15 TGTGCCAGCAGCCCCGGGAGGCAGAGGGGTCCCGAGCAGTACTTC CASSPGRQRGPEQYF
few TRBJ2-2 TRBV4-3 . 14 TGCGCCAGCAGCCAAGAAGGCATAAACGGGGAGCTGTTTTTT CASSQEGINGELFF
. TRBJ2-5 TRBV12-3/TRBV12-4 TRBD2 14 TGTGCCAGCAGTTTTACTAGCGCAGAAGAGACCCAGTACTTC CASSFTSAEETQYF
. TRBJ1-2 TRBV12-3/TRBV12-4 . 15 TGTGCCAGCAGCCTGTCTCAGGGGCAGAGCTATGGCTACACCTTC CASSLSQGQSYGYTF
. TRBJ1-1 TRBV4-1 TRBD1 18 TGCGCCAGCAGCCAAGGCGAGGGGGCCCTAACAGGGCGTCCTGAAGCTTTCTTT CASSQGEGALTGRPEAFF